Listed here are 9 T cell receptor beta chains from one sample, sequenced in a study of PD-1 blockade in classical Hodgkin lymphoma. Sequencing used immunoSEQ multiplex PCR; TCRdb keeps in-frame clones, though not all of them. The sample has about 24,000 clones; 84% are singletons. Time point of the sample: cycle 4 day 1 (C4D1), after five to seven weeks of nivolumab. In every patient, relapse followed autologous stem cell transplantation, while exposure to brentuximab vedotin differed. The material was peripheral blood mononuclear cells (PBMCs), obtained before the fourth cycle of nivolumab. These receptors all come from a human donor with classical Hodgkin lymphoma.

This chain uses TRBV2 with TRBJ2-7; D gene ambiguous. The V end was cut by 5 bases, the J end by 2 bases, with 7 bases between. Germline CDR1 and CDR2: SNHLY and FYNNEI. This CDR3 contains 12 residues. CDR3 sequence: CASSTDTYEQYF. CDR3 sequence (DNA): TGTGCCAGCAGTACCGACACCTACGAGCAGTACTTC.

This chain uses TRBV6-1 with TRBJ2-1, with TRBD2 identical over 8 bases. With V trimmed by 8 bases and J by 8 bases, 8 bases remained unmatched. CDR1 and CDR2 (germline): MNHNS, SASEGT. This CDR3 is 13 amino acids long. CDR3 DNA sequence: TGTGCCAGCGCTAGGGGACTAGAGTATGAGCAGTTCTTC. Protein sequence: CASARGLEYEQFF.

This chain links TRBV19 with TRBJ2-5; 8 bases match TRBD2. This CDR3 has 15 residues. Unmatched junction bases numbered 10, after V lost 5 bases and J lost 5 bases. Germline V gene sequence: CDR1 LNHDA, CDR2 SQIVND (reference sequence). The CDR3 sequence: CASSSSGGGRETQYF. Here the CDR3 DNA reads TGTGCCAGTAGTTCCTCCGGGGGGGGACGGGAGACCCAGTACTTC. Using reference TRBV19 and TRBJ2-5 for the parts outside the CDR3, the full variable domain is DGGITQSPKYLFRKEGQNVTLSCEQNLNHDAMYWYRQDPGQGLRLIYYSQIVNDFQKGDIAEGYSVSREKKESFPLTVTSAQKNPTAFYLCASSSSGGGRETQYFGPGTRLLVL.

The CDR3 loop reads CASSLTPRREQFF. In nucleotides, the CDR3 is TGTGCCAGCAGCTTAACTCCTCGCCGTGAGCAGTTCTTC. The chain recombines TRBV7-3 with TRBJ2-1; no definite D call. The CDR3 has 13 amino acids. Germline-derived CDR1 and CDR2 are SGHTA and FQGTGA. The V and J ends lost 0 bases and 9 bases respectively, with 9 bases between them.

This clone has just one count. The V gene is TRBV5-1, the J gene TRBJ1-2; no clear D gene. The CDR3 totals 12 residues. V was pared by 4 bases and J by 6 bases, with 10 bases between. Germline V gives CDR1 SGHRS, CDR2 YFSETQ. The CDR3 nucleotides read TGCGCCAGCAGCCCTACAGATCATGGCTACACCTTC. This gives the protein CASSPTDHGYTF.

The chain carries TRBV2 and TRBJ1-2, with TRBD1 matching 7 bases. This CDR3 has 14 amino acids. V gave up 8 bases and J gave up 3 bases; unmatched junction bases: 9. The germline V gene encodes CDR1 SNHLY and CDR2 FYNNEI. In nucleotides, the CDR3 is TGTGCCAGCTGTCCTGACAGGGTCGACTATGGCTACACCTTC. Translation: CASCPDRVDYGYTF.

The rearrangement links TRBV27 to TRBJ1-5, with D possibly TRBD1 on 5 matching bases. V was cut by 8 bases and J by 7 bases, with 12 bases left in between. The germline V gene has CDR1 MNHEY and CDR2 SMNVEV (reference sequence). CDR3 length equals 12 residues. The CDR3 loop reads CASPSRDQPQHF. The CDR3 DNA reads TGTGCCAGCCCCAGTAGGGACCAGCCCCAGCATTTT.

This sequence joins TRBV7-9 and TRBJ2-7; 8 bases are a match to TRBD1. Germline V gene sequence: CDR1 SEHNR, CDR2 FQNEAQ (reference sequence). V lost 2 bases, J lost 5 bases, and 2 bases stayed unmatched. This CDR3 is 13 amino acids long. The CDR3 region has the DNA TGTGCCAGCAGCTTACAGGGGGCCCACGAGCAGTACTTC. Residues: CASSLQGAHEQYF.

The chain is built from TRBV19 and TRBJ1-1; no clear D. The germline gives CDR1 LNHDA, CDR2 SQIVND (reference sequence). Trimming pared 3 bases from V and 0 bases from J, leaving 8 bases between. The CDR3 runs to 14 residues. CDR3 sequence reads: CASSIGRVNTEAFF. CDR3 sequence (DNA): TGTGCCAGTAGTATCGGACGGGTGAACACTGAAGCTTTCTTT.